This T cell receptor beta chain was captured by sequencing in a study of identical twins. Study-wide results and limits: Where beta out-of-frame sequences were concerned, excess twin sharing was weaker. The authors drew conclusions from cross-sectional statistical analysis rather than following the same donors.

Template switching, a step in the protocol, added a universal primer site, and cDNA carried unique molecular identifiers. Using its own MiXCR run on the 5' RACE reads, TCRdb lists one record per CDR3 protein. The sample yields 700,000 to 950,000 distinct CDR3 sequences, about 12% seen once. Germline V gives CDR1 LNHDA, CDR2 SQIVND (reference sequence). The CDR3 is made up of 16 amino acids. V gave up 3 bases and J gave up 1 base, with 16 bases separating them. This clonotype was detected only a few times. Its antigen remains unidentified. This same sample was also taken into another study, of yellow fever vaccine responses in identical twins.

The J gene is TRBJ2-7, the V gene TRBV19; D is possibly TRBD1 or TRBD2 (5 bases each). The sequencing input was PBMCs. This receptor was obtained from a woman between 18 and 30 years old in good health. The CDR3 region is CASSMTPGTDSYEQYF. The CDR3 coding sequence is TGTGCCAGTAGTATGACCCCCGGGACGGATTCCTACGAGCAGTACTTC.